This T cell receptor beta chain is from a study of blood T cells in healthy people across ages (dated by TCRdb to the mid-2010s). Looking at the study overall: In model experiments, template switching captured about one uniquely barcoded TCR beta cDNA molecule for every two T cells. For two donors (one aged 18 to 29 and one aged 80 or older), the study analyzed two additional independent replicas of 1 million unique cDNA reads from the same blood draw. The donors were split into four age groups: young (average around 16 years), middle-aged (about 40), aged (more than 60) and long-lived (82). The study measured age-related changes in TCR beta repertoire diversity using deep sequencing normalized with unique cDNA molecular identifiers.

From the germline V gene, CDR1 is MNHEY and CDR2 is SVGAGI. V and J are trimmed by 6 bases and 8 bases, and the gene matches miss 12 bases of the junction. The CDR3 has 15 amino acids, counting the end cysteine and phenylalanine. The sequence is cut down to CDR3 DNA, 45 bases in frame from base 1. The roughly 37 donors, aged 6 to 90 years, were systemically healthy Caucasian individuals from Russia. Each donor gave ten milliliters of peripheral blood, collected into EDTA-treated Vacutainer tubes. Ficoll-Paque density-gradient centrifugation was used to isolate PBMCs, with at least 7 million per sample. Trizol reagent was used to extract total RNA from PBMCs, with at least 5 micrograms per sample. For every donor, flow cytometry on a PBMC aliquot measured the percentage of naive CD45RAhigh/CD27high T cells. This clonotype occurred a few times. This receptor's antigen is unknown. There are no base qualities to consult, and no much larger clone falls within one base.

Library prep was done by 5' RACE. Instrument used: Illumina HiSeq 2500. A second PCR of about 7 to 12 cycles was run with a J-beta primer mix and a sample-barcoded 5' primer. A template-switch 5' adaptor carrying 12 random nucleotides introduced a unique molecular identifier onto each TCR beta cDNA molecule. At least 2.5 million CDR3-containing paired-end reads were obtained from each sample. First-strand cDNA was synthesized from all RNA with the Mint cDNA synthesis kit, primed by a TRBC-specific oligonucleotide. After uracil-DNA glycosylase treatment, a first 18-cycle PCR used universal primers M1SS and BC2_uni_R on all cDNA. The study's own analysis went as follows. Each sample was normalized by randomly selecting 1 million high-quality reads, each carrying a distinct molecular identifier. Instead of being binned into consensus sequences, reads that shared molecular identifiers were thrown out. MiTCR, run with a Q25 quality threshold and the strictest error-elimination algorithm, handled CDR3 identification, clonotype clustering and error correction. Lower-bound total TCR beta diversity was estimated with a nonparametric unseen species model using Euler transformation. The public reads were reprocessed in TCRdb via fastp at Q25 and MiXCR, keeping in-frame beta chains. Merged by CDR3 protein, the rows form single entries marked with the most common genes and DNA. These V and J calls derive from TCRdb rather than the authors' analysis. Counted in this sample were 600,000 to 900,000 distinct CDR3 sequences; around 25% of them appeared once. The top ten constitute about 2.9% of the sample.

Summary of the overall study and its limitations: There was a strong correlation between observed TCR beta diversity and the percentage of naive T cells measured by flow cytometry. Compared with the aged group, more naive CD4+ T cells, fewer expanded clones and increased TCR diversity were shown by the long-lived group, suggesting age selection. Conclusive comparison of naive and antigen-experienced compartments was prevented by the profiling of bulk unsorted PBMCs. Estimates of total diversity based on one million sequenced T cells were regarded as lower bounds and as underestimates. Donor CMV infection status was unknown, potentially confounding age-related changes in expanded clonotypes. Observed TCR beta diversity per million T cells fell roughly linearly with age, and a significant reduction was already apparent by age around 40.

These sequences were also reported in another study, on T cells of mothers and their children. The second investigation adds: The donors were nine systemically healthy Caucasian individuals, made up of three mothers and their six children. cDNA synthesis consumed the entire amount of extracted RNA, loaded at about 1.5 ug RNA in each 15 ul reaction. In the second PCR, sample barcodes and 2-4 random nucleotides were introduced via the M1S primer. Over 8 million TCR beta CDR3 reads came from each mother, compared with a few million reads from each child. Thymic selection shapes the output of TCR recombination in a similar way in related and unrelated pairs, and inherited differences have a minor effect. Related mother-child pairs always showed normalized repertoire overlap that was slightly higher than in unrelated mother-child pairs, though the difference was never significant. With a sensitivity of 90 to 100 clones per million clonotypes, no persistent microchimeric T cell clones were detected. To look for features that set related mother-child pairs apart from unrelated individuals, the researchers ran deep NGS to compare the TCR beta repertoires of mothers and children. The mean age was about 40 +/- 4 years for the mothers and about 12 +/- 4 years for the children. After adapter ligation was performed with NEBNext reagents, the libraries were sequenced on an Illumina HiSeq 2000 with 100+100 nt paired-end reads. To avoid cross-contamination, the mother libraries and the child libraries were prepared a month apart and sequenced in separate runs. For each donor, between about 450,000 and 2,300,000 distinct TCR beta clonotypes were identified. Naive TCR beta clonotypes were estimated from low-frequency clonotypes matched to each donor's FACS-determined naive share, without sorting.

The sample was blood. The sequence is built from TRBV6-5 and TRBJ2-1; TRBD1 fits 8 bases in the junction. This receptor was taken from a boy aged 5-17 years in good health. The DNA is TGTGCCAGCAGCCAGCTGGACAGGGTGGGGGATGAGCAGTTCTTC. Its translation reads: CASSQLDRVGDEQFF.